The 32 T cell receptor beta chains given below trace back to one sample, sequenced in a study of human T cells and chemical hapten exposure. A single record per CDR3 protein comes from TCRdb applying MiXCR to the 5' RACE reads. The sample has tens of thousands of distinct CDR3 sequences, roughly 8% seen once; the top ten hold approximately 2.5%. Someone pulled total RNA out of unfractionated whole blood. These receptors were obtained from a male donor in good health.

The chain carries TRBV6-1 and TRBJ1-1; D gene unclear. The CDR3 consists of 15 residues. CDR1 is MNHNS and CDR2 is SASEGT in the germline V gene. V lost 5 bases and J lost 0, with 13 bases in between. In DNA, the CDR3 is TGTGCCAGCAGTCCTCGATCCAGTTTGAACACTGAAGCTTTCTTT. This gives the protein CASSPRSSLNTEAFF.

CDR3 bases: TGTGCCAGCAGCTTAGGCGCAGGGGGAGGCTACGAGCAGTACTTC. Translation gives CASSLGAGGGYEQYF. This chain uses TRBV5-6 with TRBJ2-7; TRBD1 might be the D (7 bases). Trimming shortened V by 2 bases and J by 3 bases, and 15 bases separated the two germline ends. The CDR3 runs to 15 residues. From germline, CDR1 is SGHDT and CDR2 YYEEEE.

This clonotype turned up a few times. The chain joins TRBV10-3 to TRBJ1-6; a weak D match, TRBD1 (6 bases). Germline loops: CDR1 ENHRY, CDR2 SYGVKD. Trimming removed 10 bases at V and 8 bases at J, with 12 bases between. The CDR3 runs 12 residues. DNA of the CDR3: TGTGCCACCCGGGACACCGATTCACCCCTCCACTTT. Translation: CATRDTDSPLHF.

This clonotype was counted many times. The chain is built from TRBV4-3 and TRBJ1-3; D not certain. The CDR3 length is 16 residues. The V and J ends lost 3 bases and 0 bases respectively, with 12 bases between them. The germline CDR1 and CDR2 sequences are LGHNA and YSLEER. The chain's CDR3 is CASSQGGGISGNTIYF. The DNA for the CDR3 is TGCGCCAGCAGCCAGGGCGGCGGGATCTCTGGAAACACCATATATTTT.

The V call is TRBV20-1, the J call TRBJ1-1; 7 nucleotides align to TRBD1. This CDR3 contains 14 residues. In germline, CDR1 is DFQATT, CDR2 SNEGSKA (reference sequence). J gave up 1 base and V 5 bases, and 7 bases lay outside the gene matches. This chain's CDR3 is CSADTGTANTEAFF. The CDR3 DNA reads TGCAGTGCTGATACCGGGACAGCGAACACTGAAGCTTTCTTT.

This clonotype was counted many times. The chain is built from TRBV29-1 and TRBJ2-1; 13 bases are shared with TRBD2. J gave up 7 bases and V 7 bases, and 10 bases lay outside the gene matches. The germline V gene has CDR1 SQVTM and CDR2 ANQGSEA. The CDR3 runs 15 residues. The CDR3 nucleotides are TGCAGCGCCGACCTACTAGCGGGGGGGCAGAATGAGCAGTTCTTC. It codes for CSADLLAGGQNEQFF.

This clonotype was picked up many times. This rearrangement joins TRBV2 to TRBJ1-6; 7 nucleotides align to TRBD1. This CDR3 region has 17 residues. Germline CDR1 reads SNHLY; CDR2 reads FYNNEI. The V segment lost 4 bases and the J segment 1 base; nucleotides outside the gene matches: 7. The CDR3, as DNA: TGTGCCAGCAGTGTCCCTCAGGGGGAATCCTATAATTCACCCCTCCACTTT. Its translation is CASSVPQGESYNSPLHF.

The V call is TRBV4-3, the J call TRBJ2-3; TRBD1 matches 9 bases. Germline loops: CDR1 LGHNA, CDR2 YSLEER. V trimming: 0 bases; J trimming: 3 bases; junction bases outside the gene matches: 7. The CDR3 loop spans 17 amino acids. The CDR3 DNA follows: TGCGCCAGCAGCCAAGATGGAGGGACAGGGAGGACAGATACGCAGTATTTT. It encodes CASSQDGGTGRTDTQYF.

The chain employs TRBV19 and TRBJ2-2; D is possibly TRBD1 (6 bases). In germline, CDR1 is LNHDA, CDR2 SQIVND (reference sequence). The V end lost 6 bases, the J end lost 1 base, and 12 bases lay between the germline ends. The CDR3 is 15 residues long. In nucleotides, the CDR3 is TGTGCCAGTAGGGACAGCCCCCTGAACACCGGGGAGCTGTTTTTT. Translation gives CASRDSPLNTGELFF. Complete variable domain (other parts from reference TRBV19 and TRBJ2-2): DGGITQSPKYLFRKEGQNVTLSCEQNLNHDAMYWYRQDPGQGLRLIYYSQIVNDFQKGDIAEGYSVSREKKESFPLTVTSAQKNPTAFYLCASRDSPLNTGELFFGEGSRLTVL.

This clonotype was seen at least ten times. The chain carries TRBV20-1 and TRBJ2-5; 16 positions match TRBD2. V shed 5 bases and J 5 bases; nucleotides not matched to a gene: 8. The CDR3 consists of 16 residues. Per germline, CDR1 DFQATT and CDR2 SNEGSKA (reference sequence). The CDR3 spells CSAEGTSGGARETQYF. The CDR3 nucleotides read TGCAGTGCTGAAGGGACTAGCGGGGGGGCTAGGGAGACCCAGTACTTC.

V is TRBV2 and J is TRBJ1-6; maybe TRBD1 (5 bases). Germline CDR1 and CDR2: SNHLY and FYNNEI. The CDR3 length is 14 residues. The V end was cut by 6 bases, the J end by 6 bases, with 12 bases between. The CDR3, as DNA: TGTGCCAGCAGGGCGACAGTTACTAATTCACCCCTCCACTTT. Residues: CASRATVTNSPLHF.

In this sample, this clonotype turned up many times. The chain joins TRBV6-5 to TRBJ2-2; a possible D gene is TRBD2 (6 bases). The CDR3 extends over 14 amino acids. Germline CDR1 reads MNHEY; CDR2 reads SVGAGI. V was shortened by 0 bases and J by 7 bases, with 9 bases between the two germline ends. The CDR3 nucleotides read TGTGCCAGCAGTTACTCCGTGGGACTCGGGGAGCTGTTTTTT. Its translation is CASSYSVGLGELFF.

In this sample, this clonotype turned up many times. The V and J genes are TRBV5-6 and TRBJ1-5; D remains ambiguous. Trimming took off 1 base at V and 3 bases at J, with 11 bases between the two ends. The CDR3 has 15 amino acids. Germline CDR1 reads SGHDT; CDR2 reads YYEEEE. The CDR3 region is CASSLFRQTNQPQHF. As DNA, the CDR3 is TGTGCCAGCAGCTTGTTTCGGCAGACCAATCAGCCCCAGCATTTT.

CDR3: CASSVTSGSLNEQFF. CDR3 coding DNA: TGTGCCAGTAGTGTGACTAGCGGGAGTCTTAATGAGCAGTTCTTC. The chain carries TRBV19 and TRBJ2-1; 12 bases fit TRBD2. CDR3 size: 15 residues. CDR1 is LNHDA and CDR2 is SQIVND in the germline V gene (reference sequence). V lost 5 bases to trimming and J lost 7 bases; unmatched junction nucleotides: 6. Filled out from reference TRBV19 and TRBJ2-1, the complete variable domain reads DGGITQSPKYLFRKEGQNVTLSCEQNLNHDAMYWYRQDPGQGLRLIYYSQIVNDFQKGDIAEGYSVSREKKESFPLTVTSAQKNPTAFYLCASSVTSGSLNEQFFGPGTRLTVL.

This clonotype has more than one count but fewer than ten. This sequence joins TRBV10-3 and TRBJ2-3; TRBD2 matches 8 bases. Trimming at V came to 6 bases and at J to 2 bases, leaving 4 bases not matched to a gene. The CDR3 totals 14 residues. Germline V gene data show CDR1 as ENHRY and CDR2 as SYGVKD. CDR3: CAIRPSGFTDTQYF. In DNA, the CDR3 is TGTGCCATCAGGCCTAGCGGGTTCACAGATACGCAGTATTTT.

This clonotype was seen ten or more times. The chain carries TRBV20-1 and TRBJ2-3; D could derive from TRBD1 or TRBD2 (5 bases each). The germline gives CDR1 DFQATT, CDR2 SNEGSKA (reference sequence). V lost 3 bases to trimming and J lost 3 bases, with 13 bases between them. This CDR3 region has 14 residues. The CDR3 DNA sequence: TGCAGTGCTAGTTCTCAGGGCGGGACAGATACGCAGTATTTT. Residues: CSASSQGGTDTQYF.

J is TRBJ1-2 and V is TRBV3-1, with a weak D call TRBD1 (5 bases). Trimming shortened V by 1 base and J by 0 bases, and 9 bases separated the two germline ends. This CDR3 has 15 amino acids. Germline CDR1 reads LGHDT; CDR2 reads YNNKEL (reference sequence). CDR3 DNA: TGTGCCAGCAGCCAAGCCAGAGGGGCTAACTATGGCTACACCTTC. This codes for CASSQARGANYGYTF. The variable domain in full, completed from reference TRBV3-1 and TRBJ1-2, reads DTAVSQTPKYLVTQMGNDKSIKCEQNLGHDTMYWYKQDSKKFLKIMFSYNNKELIINETVPNRFSPKSPDKAHLNLHINSLELGDSAVYFCASSQARGANYGYTFGSGTRLTVV.

V and J are TRBV29-1 and TRBJ1-3; TRBD1 matches 10 bases. Trimming cost V 4 bases and J 3 bases; bases outside gene matches: 9. CDR1 and CDR2 from the germline V gene are SQVTM and ANQGSEA. This CDR3 comprises 16 residues. In nucleotides, the CDR3 is TGCAGCGTTGTTTCCGACAGGGGGCAATATGGAAACACCATATATTTT. Encoded protein: CSVVSDRGQYGNTIYF.

The rearrangement joins TRBV3-1 to TRBJ1-1; D ambiguous. The CDR3 is made up of 13 amino acids. The V gene's germline CDR1 is LGHDT and CDR2 YNNKEL (reference sequence). Trimming cost V 5 bases and J 1 base, with 8 bases left between them. CDR3 sequence (DNA): TGTGCCAGCAGCAACGGACCGAACACTGAAGCTTTCTTT. Translating gives CASSNGPNTEAFF.

The chain links TRBV4-3 to TRBJ1-4, with TRBD1 identical over 7 bases. The junction had 17 bases not matched to a gene; V was cut back by 4 bases and J by 3 bases. This CDR3 contains 19 residues. Germline V CDR1 and CDR2: LGHNA, YSLEER. Here the CDR3 DNA reads TGCGCCAGCAGCCCAAGCGAGGGGGTTACAGGGGCTTCTAATGAAAAACTGTTTTTT. Translation: CASSPSEGVTGASNEKLFF.

Remarks on this clonotype: A much larger clone differs by one base, so this may be a read error. V is TRBV20-1 and J is TRBJ2-1; the D gene could be TRBD1 or TRBD2 (5 bases each). Germline V gene lookup returns CDR1 DFQATT and CDR2 SNEGSKA (reference sequence). This CDR3 contains 15 residues. Trimming removed 0 bases at V and 10 bases at J, with 19 bases between. DNA for the CDR3: TGCAGTGCTAGAGAGGCCACCTTCGGGGCTAGAGAGCAGTTCTTC. It specifies CSAREATFGAREQFF.

This clonotype was seen at least ten times. The gene calls are TRBV29-1 and TRBJ2-6; TRBD1 matches at 8 bases. V lost 5 bases and J lost 0; bases outside the gene matches: 3. The CDR3 spans 15 residues. The germline V gene encodes CDR1 SQVTM and CDR2 ANQGSEA. In nucleotides, the CDR3 is TGCAGCGTTCCCGGACAGGGCTCTGGGGCCAACGTCCTGACTTTC. This sequence encodes CSVPGQGSGANVLTF.

This clonotype was detected many times. V is TRBV4-1 and J is TRBJ2-5; 8 bases are shared with TRBD1. The V and J ends lost 2 bases and 3 bases, in that order; junction bases with no gene match: 11. Per germline, CDR1 MGHRA and CDR2 YSYEKL. The CDR3 is 17 amino acids. The CDR3 nucleotides read TGCGCCAGCAGCCAAATCGGACAGGGCCTAGAGAAAGAGACCCAGTACTTC. Residues: CASSQIGQGLEKETQYF.

This clonotype was observed at least ten times. The gene calls are TRBV6-5 and TRBJ2-1, with a tentative D call TRBD1 (5 bases). The CDR3 runs 14 residues. Germline V gene lookup returns CDR1 MNHEY and CDR2 SVGAGI. V was trimmed by 3 bases and J by 4 bases, leaving 10 bases between them. The chain's CDR3 is CASSYGQGYNEQFF. In nucleotides, the CDR3 is TGTGCCAGCAGTTATGGGCAGGGATACAATGAGCAGTTCTTC.

CDR3 DNA: TGTGCTAGTGGTTTGCGGGGCTACGAGCAGTACTTC. This gives the protein CASGLRGYEQYF. The rearrangement links TRBV12-5 to TRBJ2-7, with D perhaps TRBD2 (5 bases). CDR1 is LGHNT and CDR2 is FRNRAP in the germline V gene. With 2 bases removed from V and 3 bases from J, the gap between germline ends came to 5 bases. The CDR3 consists of 12 residues.

This clonotype was counted only a few times. The rearrangement joins TRBV6-6 to TRBJ2-5; D gene unclear. The germline V and J ends were trimmed by 2 bases and 2 bases, with 6 bases remaining between them. The germline CDR1 and CDR2 sequences are MNHNY and SVGAGI (reference sequence). The CDR3 spans 13 residues. CDR3 region: CASSYARQETQYF. CDR3 in DNA: TGTGCCAGCAGTTACGCCAGACAAGAGACCCAGTACTTC.

In its sample, this clonotype was seen many times. This chain uses TRBV18 with TRBJ2-4; 7 positions match TRBD2. The germline CDR1 and CDR2 sequences are KGHSH and LQKENI. J gave up 6 bases and V 2 bases, and 4 bases lay outside the gene matches. This CDR3 spans 14 amino acids. The CDR3 DNA reads TGTGCCAGCTCACCAGCGGGAGCCGGAAACATTCAGTACTTC. Translation gives CASSPAGAGNIQYF.

In its sample, this clonotype was seen a few times. This chain connects TRBV29-1 to TRBJ2-3; possibly TRBD1 for D (5 bases). The ends were cut back, 5 bases at V and 2 bases at J, with 14 bases in the middle. The CDR3 extends over 14 amino acids. The germline V gene encodes CDR1 SQVTM and CDR2 ANQGSEA. CDR3 nucleotide sequence: TGCAGCGTTCCGACAGCCTCTGACACAGATACGCAGTATTTT. This codes for CSVPTASDTDTQYF.

This clonotype was observed many times. The V call is TRBV24-1, the J call TRBJ2-2; a weak D match, TRBD1 (5 bases). This CDR3 has 13 amino acids. Germline assignment: CDR1 KGHDR and CDR2 SFDVKD. Trimming left V 7 bases short and J 2 bases short, with 7 bases between. This chain's CDR3 is CATRQDNTGELFF. The CDR3 bases are TGTGCCACCAGACAGGACAACACCGGGGAGCTGTTTTTT.

This clonotype was found a few times. The rearrangement uses TRBV12-3 or TRBV12-4 and TRBJ1-5; 8 bases fit TRBD1. The CDR3 covers 15 residues. The ends lost 6 bases at V and 4 bases at J; junction bases unmatched: 8. The CDR3 here is CASRGQTGANQPQHF. CDR3 in DNA: TGTGCCAGCAGGGGTCAGACAGGGGCTAATCAGCCCCAGCATTTT.

This clonotype appeared many times. This sequence joins TRBV12-3 or TRBV12-4 and TRBJ1-1; D is unclear. CDR3 length: 11 amino acids. The ends were cut back, 7 bases at V and 7 bases at J, with 10 bases in the middle. The CDR3 DNA follows: TGTGCCAGCACCCGTCGAGGTGAAGCTTTCTTT. Protein sequence: CASTRRGEAFF.

This clonotype was detected ten times or more. The chain carries TRBV29-1 and TRBJ2-3; D gene uncertain. Looked up from germline, CDR1 is SQVTM and CDR2 is ANQGSEA. The CDR3 is 14 amino acids. V was pared by 5 bases and J by 0 bases, with 12 bases between. CDR3 nucleotide sequence: TGCAGCGTTTCGCAGGAGACTAGCACAGATACGCAGTATTTT. Translation: CSVSQETSTDTQYF.